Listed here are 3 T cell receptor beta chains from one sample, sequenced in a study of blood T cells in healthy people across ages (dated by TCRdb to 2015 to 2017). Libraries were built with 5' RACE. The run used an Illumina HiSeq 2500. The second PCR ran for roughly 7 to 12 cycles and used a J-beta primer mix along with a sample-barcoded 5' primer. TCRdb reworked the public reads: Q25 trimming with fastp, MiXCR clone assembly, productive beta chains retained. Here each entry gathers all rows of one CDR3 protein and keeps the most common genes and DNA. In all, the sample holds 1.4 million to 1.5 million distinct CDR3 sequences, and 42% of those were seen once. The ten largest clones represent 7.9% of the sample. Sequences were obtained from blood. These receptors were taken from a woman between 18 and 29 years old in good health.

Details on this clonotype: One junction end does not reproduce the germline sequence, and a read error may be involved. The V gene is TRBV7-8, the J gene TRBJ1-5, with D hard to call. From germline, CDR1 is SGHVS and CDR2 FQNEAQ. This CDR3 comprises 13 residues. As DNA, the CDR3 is TGTGCCAGCAGCGTAGCTGTAAATCAGCCCCAGCATTTT. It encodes CASSVAVNQPQHF.

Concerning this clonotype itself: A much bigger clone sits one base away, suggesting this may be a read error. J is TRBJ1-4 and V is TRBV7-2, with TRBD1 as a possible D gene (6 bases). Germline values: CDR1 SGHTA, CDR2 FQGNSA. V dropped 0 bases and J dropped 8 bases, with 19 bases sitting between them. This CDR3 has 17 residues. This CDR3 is CASSLAGFVGASEKLFF. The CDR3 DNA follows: TGTGCCAGCAGCTTAGCGGGGTTTGTGGGGGCCTCGGAAAAACTGTTTTTT.

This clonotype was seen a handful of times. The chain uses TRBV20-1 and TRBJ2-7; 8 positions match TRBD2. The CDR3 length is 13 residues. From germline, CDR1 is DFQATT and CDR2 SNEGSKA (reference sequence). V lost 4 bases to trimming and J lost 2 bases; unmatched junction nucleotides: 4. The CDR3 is CSAISGATYEQYF. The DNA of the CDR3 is TGCAGTGCTATTAGCGGGGCCACCTACGAGCAGTACTTC.